The subject of this entry is one T cell receptor (beta chain). Its antigen remains unidentified. Per-nucleotide qualities are absent, and no much larger clonotype sits a single base away. For CDR1 and CDR2, the germline V gene (reference sequence) lists LNHDA and SQIVND. Trimmed from V: 3 bases; trimmed from J: 5 bases; junction bases lacking a gene match: 7. Spanning cysteine to phenylalanine, the CDR3 consists of 15 amino acids. Only the CDR3 DNA stays, 45 bases, in frame from base 1. Whole blood was collected in K2EDTA tubes by collaborating institutions according to the institutions' own protocols. For TCRbeta analysis, collaborators shipped samples in one of three forms: frozen whole blood, isolated PBMCs, or DNA extracted from either of those sample types. The immunoSEQ Assay, a bias-controlled multiplex PCR, was used to amplify TCRbeta CDR3 regions from genomic DNA. As for how the authors treated the data: The number of nucleated cells in each sample was estimated by amplification of reference gene primers within the assay. To quantify the absolute abundance of each unique TCRbeta CDR3 rearrangement, sequence reads were collapsed and filtered. For each sample, productive Simpson clonality was calculated by taking the square root of Simpson's diversity index across productive rearrangements. In its TCRdb copy, this immuneACCESS table keeps in-frame sequences only and misses some clones. Where compared with another copy, unresolved V genes explain less than half of these, and the others have no known cause. V and J calls and clone size are copied from that table; D and trimming were computed from the DNA. Across this sample there are a few hundred thousand clones, with roughly nine tenths seen only once. The ten biggest clones cover 6.2% of the sample.

This record belongs to a study of blood T cell repertoires in COVID-19 (dated by TCRdb to the early 2020s). Describing the broader study: Samples from collaborators originated in the United States, Italy and Spain and spanned both the acute and convalescent phases of COVID-19. The prospective study material was composed of cDNA or gDNA derived from T cells, B-cell-depleted T cells, or PBMCs. Subjects who had been exposed to COVID-19, were actively infected with it, or had recovered from it provided the deeply sampled blood TCRbeta repertoires that made up the dataset. The repertoires were released in a freely available public database meant as a resource for research on the immune response to SARS-CoV-2. Samples were obtained from the ongoing ImmuneRACE study (first 160 participants) and from some 1,300 subjects provided by 6 global collaborators. Nearly every sample came with metadata listing a de-identified subject ID, COVID-19 status, age in years and sex. Where available, HLA class I and class II types were taken from metadata supplied by the sample provider and were not determined by assay-based typing.

What the authors observed across the whole study: How much clinical and demographic metadata was included differed by source and by participant, and the metadata was provided uncurated.

This chain is built from TRBV19 and TRBJ2-3, with TRBD2 identical over 8 junction bases. The sequenced material came from peripheral blood. The sequence was collected from a man between 60 and 75 years old with acute or convalescent COVID-19. The CDR3 protein sequence reads: CASSIGLAGRDTQYF. Here is the DNA: TGTGCCAGTAGTATCGGGCTAGCGGGTCGAGATACGCAGTATTTT.